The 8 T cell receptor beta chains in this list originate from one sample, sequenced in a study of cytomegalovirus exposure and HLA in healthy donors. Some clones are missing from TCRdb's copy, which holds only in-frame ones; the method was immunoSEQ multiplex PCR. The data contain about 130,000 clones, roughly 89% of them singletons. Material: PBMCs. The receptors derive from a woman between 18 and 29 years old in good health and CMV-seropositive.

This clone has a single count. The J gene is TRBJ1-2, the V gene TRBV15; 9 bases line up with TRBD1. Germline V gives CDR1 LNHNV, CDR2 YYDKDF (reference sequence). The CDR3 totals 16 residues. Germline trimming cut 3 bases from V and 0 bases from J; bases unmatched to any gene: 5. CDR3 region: CATSRGGQGTNYGYTF. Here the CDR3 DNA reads TGTGCCACCAGCAGGGGTGGACAGGGGACTAACTATGGCTACACCTTC.

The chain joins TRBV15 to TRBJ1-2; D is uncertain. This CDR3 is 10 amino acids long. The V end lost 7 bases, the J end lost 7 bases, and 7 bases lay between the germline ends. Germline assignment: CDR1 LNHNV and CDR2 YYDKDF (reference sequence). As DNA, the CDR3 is TGTGCCACCATTTGGCCTGGCTACACCTTC. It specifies CATIWPGYTF.

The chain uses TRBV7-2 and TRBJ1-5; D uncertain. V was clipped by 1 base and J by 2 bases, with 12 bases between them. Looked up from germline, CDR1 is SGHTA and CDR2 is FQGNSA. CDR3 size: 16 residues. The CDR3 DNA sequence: TGTGCCAGCAGCTTAGTTCATGCGAGGCGCAATCAGCCCCAGCATTTT. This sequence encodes CASSLVHARRNQPQHF.

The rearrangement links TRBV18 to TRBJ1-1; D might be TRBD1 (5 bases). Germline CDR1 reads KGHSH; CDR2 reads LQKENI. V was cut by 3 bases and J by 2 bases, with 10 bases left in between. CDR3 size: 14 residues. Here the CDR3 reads CASSPLTANTEAFF. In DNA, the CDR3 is TGTGCCAGCTCACCTTTGACAGCAAACACTGAAGCTTTCTTT.

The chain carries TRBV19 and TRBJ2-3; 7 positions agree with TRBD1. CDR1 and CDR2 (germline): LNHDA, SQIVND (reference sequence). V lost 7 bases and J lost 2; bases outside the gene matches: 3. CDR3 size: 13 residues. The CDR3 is CASNQGDTDTQYF. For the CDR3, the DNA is TGTGCCAGTAACCAGGGGGACACAGATACGCAGTATTTT. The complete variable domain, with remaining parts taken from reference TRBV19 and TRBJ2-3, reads DGGITQSPKYLFRKEGQNVTLSCEQNLNHDAMYWYRQDPGQGLRLIYYSQIVNDFQKGDIAEGYSVSREKKESFPLTVTSAQKNPTAFYLCASNQGDTDTQYFGPGTRLTVL.

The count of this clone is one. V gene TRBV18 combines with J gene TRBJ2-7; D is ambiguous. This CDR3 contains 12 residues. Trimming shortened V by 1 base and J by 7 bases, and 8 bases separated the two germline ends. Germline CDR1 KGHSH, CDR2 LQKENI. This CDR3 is CASSPRAREQYF. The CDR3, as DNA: TGTGCCAGCTCACCACGGGCCCGTGAGCAGTACTTC.

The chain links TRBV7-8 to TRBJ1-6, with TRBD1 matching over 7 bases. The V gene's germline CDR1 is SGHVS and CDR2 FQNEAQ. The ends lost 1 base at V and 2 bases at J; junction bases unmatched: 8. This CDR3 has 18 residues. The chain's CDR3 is CASSLVDRERAYNSPLHF. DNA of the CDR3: TGTGCCAGCAGCTTAGTCGACAGGGAAAGGGCCTATAATTCACCCCTCCACTTT.

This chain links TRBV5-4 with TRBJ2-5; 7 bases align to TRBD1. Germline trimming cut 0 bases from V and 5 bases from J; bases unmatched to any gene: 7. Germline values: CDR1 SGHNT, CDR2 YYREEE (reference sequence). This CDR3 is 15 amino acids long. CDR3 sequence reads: CASSLDQGVGETQYF. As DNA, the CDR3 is TGTGCCAGCAGCTTGGATCAGGGGGTGGGGGAGACCCAGTACTTC. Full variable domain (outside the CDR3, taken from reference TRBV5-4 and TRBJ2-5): ETGVTQSPTHLIKTRGQQVTLRCSSQSGHNTVSWYQQALGQGPQFIFQYYREEENGRGNFPPRFSGLQFPNYSSELNVNALELDDSALYLCASSLDQGVGETQYFGPGTRLLVL.